Listed here are 21 T cell receptor beta chains from one sample, sequenced in a study of control samples from healthy donors and cancer patients. TCRdb's table, derived via immunoSEQ multiplex PCR, lists solely in-frame clones and lacks some. The sample holds approximately 170,000 clones; about 90% are singletons and the top ten take 1.4%. The sample was blood. These receptors originate from a woman aged 45 to 65 in good health.

This chain connects TRBV12-3 or TRBV12-4 to TRBJ2-5; D unclear. V dropped 3 bases and J dropped 3 bases, with 8 bases sitting between them. The CDR3 loop spans 13 amino acids. CDR3 bases: TGTGCCAGCAGTTTTTACAGAAAAGAGACCCAGTACTTC. This encodes CASSFYRKETQYF.

The chain links TRBV9 to TRBJ2-6; 8 positions match TRBD1. Germline V gene data show CDR1 as SGDLS and CDR2 as YYNGEE. V was pared by 0 bases and J by 12 bases, with 5 bases of the junction left unmatched. This CDR3 contains 14 residues. The CDR3 DNA reads TGTGCCAGCAGCGTAGTTGGGACAGGCTCCGTCCTGACTTTC. Protein: CASSVVGTGSVLTF.

This sequence joins TRBV12-3 or TRBV12-4 and TRBJ2-2; D call uncertain. The CDR3 extends over 11 amino acids. V lost 5 bases, J lost 6 bases, and 4 bases lay in between. This chain's CDR3 is CASSKAGELFF. For the CDR3, the DNA is TGTGCCAGCAGTAAGGCCGGGGAGCTGTTTTTT.

The chain recombines TRBV24-1 with TRBJ2-2; D not certain. Germline-derived CDR1 and CDR2 are KGHDR and SFDVKD. V lost 0 bases, J lost 7 bases, and 11 bases lay in between. The CDR3 is 15 residues long. CDR3 in DNA: TGTGCCACCAGTGATTTGTTTGGGTTTGGCGGGGAGCTGTTTTTT. It codes for CATSDLFGFGGELFF.

J is TRBJ1-2 and V is TRBV19; TRBD1 aligns across 7 bases. The J segment lost 1 base and the V segment lost 4 bases, leaving 6 bases of the junction unmatched. The CDR3 is 15 amino acids. Germline assignment: CDR1 LNHDA and CDR2 SQIVND (reference sequence). CDR3 coding DNA: TGTGCCAGTAGTACCCCGGGACAGTTTAACTATGGCTACACCTTC. Its translation: CASSTPGQFNYGYTF.

The DNA of the CDR3 is TGTGCCAGCAGATGGACAGGGATGATCTATGGCTACACCTTC. This encodes CASRWTGMIYGYTF. The chain employs TRBV28 and TRBJ1-2; TRBD1 matches at 8 bases. CDR1 MDHEN and CDR2 SYDVKM come from the germline V gene. This CDR3 has 14 amino acids. With V trimmed by 6 bases and J by 4 bases, 7 bases remained unmatched.

The chain is built from TRBV24-1 and TRBJ2-3, with D unresolved. Germline assignment: CDR1 KGHDR and CDR2 SFDVKD. There are 15 residues in the CDR3. V shed 4 bases and J shed 2 bases, with 12 bases lying between them. CDR3 sequence reads: CATSDGSVATDTQYF. DNA of the CDR3: TGTGCCACCAGTGACGGCAGTGTAGCCACAGATACGCAGTATTTT.

The chain links TRBV7-3 to TRBJ2-3, with no clear D. This CDR3 has 14 amino acids. V lost 5 bases and J 4 bases, leaving 13 bases between the germline ends. The germline CDR1 and CDR2 sequences are SGHTA and FQGTGA. The CDR3 loop is CASSPGPAADTQYF. The CDR3 bases are TGTGCCAGCAGCCCGGGTCCCGCCGCAGATACGCAGTATTTT.

The gene calls are TRBV4-3 and TRBJ2-3; TRBD1 agrees at 10 bases. Germline V gives CDR1 LGHNA, CDR2 YSLEER. This CDR3 is 17 amino acids long. J was trimmed by 3 bases and V by 3 bases; bases with no gene match: 9. The CDR3 DNA is TGCGCCAGCAGCCACTCCCGACAGGGGGCGGATACAGATACGCAGTATTTT. It is translated as CASSHSRQGADTDTQYF.

This clone showed up just once. The J gene is TRBJ1-2, the V gene TRBV7-2; 7 nucleotides line up with TRBD1. The V gene's germline CDR1 is SGHTA and CDR2 FQGNSA. After removal of 5 bases from V and 7 bases from J, the junction contained 16 bases not matched to a gene. This CDR3 spans 16 amino acids. CDR3 region: CASSLQGTQASPGYTF. CDR3 nucleotides: TGTGCCAGCAGCCTACAGGGGACCCAAGCCTCTCCTGGCTACACCTTC.

The chain uses TRBV6-5 and TRBJ2-7; 8 bases line up with TRBD1. CDR1 is MNHEY and CDR2 is SVGAGI in the germline V gene. There are 15 residues in the CDR3. V was clipped by 2 bases and J by 3 bases; unmatched bases: 6. The CDR3 is CASSYRDRGHYEQYF. In nucleotides, the CDR3 is TGTGCCAGCAGTTACCGTGACAGGGGACACTACGAGCAGTACTTC.

Concerning this clone: A junction end diverges from the germline sequence, so it may reflect a read error. The V call is TRBV6-6, the J call TRBJ1-3; the D is unclear. Per the germline V gene, CDR1 is MNHNY and CDR2 is SVGAGI (reference sequence). The CDR3 spans 14 residues. CDR3 protein: CASSAGNTGSTIYF. DNA for the CDR3: TGTGCCAGCAGTGCGGGGAATACCGGAAGCACCATATATTTT.

This chain connects TRBV19 to TRBJ1-5; perhaps TRBD1 as D (5 bases). The CDR3 is 17 residues long. With 3 bases removed from V and 3 bases from J, the gap between germline ends came to 18 bases. Germline lookup yields CDR1 LNHDA and CDR2 SQIVND (reference sequence). DNA of the CDR3: TGTGCCAGTAGTATCGGGCCAGGGAAGGGAGACAATCAGCCCCAGCATTTT. It is translated as CASSIGPGKGDNQPQHF.

The V call is TRBV28, the J call TRBJ2-7; D unclear. V was cut by 4 bases and J by 3 bases, with 13 bases left in between. From germline, CDR1 is MDHEN and CDR2 SYDVKM. The CDR3 loop spans 14 amino acids. Here the CDR3 reads CASSSGRKFYEQYF. The DNA for the CDR3 is TGTGCCAGCAGTTCCGGACGGAAATTCTACGAGCAGTACTTC.

This clone was seen only once. The genes are TRBV19 and TRBJ2-7; 8 bases map to TRBD1. Per the germline V gene, CDR1 is LNHDA and CDR2 is SQIVND (reference sequence). This CDR3 comprises 15 residues. V lost 6 bases, J lost 2 bases, and 9 bases stayed unmatched. CDR3 region: CASSPGQGPTYEQYF. CDR3 DNA sequence: TGTGCCAGTAGCCCTGGACAGGGCCCAACCTACGAGCAGTACTTC.

This clone was recorded at least ten times. The chain employs TRBV4-1 and TRBJ1-6; D gene uncertain. In germline, CDR1 is MGHRA, CDR2 YSYEKL. This CDR3 spans 15 amino acids. The V end was cut by 0 bases, the J end by 9 bases, with 12 bases between. The CDR3 DNA is TGCGCCAGCAGCCAAGATGGATTTTTGGGTTCACCCCTCCACTTT. Amino acids: CASSQDGFLGSPLHF.

The chain couples TRBV21-1 to TRBJ1-2. TRBV21-1 is a pseudogene segment. This CDR3 has 18 residues. The CDR3 DNA is TGTGCCAGCAGCAAAATAGTCTCGATTTTGCAACCTAACTATGGCTACACCTTC. It encodes CASSKIVSILQPNYGYTF.

The chain links TRBV7-9 to TRBJ1-6, with 7 bases aligning to TRBD1. V was clipped by 4 bases and J by 3 bases; unmatched bases: 6. The CDR3 totals 16 residues. Per the germline V gene, CDR1 is SEHNR and CDR2 is FQNEAQ (reference sequence). In DNA, the CDR3 is TGTGCCAGCAGCTCCTTAAACAGGGGCTATAATTCACCCCTCCACTTT. Residues: CASSSLNRGYNSPLHF.

The chain combines TRBV7-2 with TRBJ1-2; D may be TRBD1 (5 bases). The CDR3 length is 14 residues. Germline lookup yields CDR1 SGHTA and CDR2 FQGNSA. Trimming stripped 10 bases from V and 4 bases from J, with 19 bases between. Written as DNA, the CDR3 is TGTGCCACCTCTCCCCGGGACCCCCGCTATGGCTACACCTTC. As protein: CATSPRDPRYGYTF.

This clone was observed once. The chain has TRBV5-6 and TRBJ1-6; D uncertain. This CDR3 contains 15 residues. From germline, CDR1 is SGHDT and CDR2 YYEEEE. Trimming shortened V by 4 bases and J by 7 bases, and 15 bases separated the two germline ends. The CDR3 sequence: CASSGGSVGNSPLHF. The CDR3 DNA reads as TGTGCCAGCAGCGGAGGGAGTGTTGGGAATTCACCCCTCCACTTT.

V gene TRBV7-2 combines with J gene TRBJ2-7, with 9 bases fitting TRBD1. The germline V gene has CDR1 SGHTA and CDR2 FQGNSA. This CDR3 comprises 14 residues. J gave up 3 bases and V 5 bases, and 5 bases lay outside the gene matches. The CDR3 DNA reads TGTGCCAGCAGCCCTGGACAGGGGTTCTACGAGCAGTACTTC. It translates to CASSPGQGFYEQYF.